This TCR beta chain was identified in a study of blood T cell repertoires in COVID-19. The CDR3 has 13 amino acids. The V end lost 1 base, the J end lost 4 bases, and 7 bases lay between the germline ends. Germline-derived CDR1 and CDR2 are SEHNR and FQNEAQ (reference sequence). TCRdb's copy holds only in-frame clones and misses some; the assay was immunoSEQ multiplex PCR. The table lists about 72,000 clones, about 91% of them singletons, with around 6.7% in the top ten. The V gene is TRBV7-9, the J gene TRBJ2-5; no definite D call. Sequences were obtained from peripheral blood. This TCR was sampled from a human donor in a cohort sampled during active COVID-19. In nucleotides, the CDR3 is TGTGCCAGCAGCTTAGTGGAGCGAGAGACCCAGTACTTC. Its protein is CASSLVERETQYF.